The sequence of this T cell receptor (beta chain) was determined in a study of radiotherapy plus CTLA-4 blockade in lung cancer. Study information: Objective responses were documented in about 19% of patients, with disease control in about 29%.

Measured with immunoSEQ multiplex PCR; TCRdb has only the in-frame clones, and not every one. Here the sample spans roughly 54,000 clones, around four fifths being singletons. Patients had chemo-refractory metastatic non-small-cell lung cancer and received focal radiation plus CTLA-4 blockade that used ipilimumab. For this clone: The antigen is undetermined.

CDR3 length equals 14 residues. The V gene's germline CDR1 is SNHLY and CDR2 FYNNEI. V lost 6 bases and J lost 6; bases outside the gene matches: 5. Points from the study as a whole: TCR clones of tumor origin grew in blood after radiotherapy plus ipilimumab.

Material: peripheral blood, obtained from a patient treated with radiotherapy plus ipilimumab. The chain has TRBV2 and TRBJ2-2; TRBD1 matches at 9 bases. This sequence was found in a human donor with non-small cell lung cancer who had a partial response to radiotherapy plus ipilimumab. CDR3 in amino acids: CASRGQGRAGELFF. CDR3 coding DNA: TGTGCCAGCAGGGGACAGGGACGGGCCGGGGAGCTGTTTTTT.